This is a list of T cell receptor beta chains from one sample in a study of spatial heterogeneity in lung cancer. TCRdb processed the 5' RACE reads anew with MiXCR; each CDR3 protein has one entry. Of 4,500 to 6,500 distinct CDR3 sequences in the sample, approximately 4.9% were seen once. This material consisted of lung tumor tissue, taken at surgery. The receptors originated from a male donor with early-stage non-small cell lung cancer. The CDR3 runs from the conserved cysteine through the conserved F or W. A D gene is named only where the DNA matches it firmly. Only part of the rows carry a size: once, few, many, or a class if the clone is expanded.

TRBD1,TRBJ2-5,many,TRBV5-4,TGTGCCAGCAGCGCACAGGGGAATAAGGAGACCCAGTACTTC,CASSAQGNKETQYF
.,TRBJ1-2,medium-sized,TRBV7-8,TGTGCCAGCAGCTTAGAACAGGCCTATGGCTACACCTTC,CASSLEQAYGYTF
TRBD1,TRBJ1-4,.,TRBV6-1,TGTGCCAGCAGTGATCTCACAGGGGCGCCCCGGAAAATTCTGTTTTTT,CASSDLTGAPRKILFF
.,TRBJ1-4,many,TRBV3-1,TGTGCCAGCAGCCAAGACTGGGGAGGTGGTGAAAAACTGTTTTTT,CASSQDWGGGEKLFF
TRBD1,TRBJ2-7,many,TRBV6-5,TGTGCCAGCAATAGACAGGGACCCTACGAGCAGTACTTC,CASNRQGPYEQYF
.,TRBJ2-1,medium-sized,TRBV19,TGTGCCAGTAGTCCCCGACAGGACGCGGCCTACAATGAGCAGTTCTTC,CASSPRQDAAYNEQFF
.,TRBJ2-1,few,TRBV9,TGTGCCAGCAGCACTCAGGGTAGGGATGAGCAGTTCTTC,CASSTQGRDEQFF
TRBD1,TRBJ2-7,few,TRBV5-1,TGCGCCAGCAGCTCCGGGACAGGGCTCGAGCAGTACTTC,CASSSGTGLEQYF
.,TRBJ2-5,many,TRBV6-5,TGTGCCAGCAGTTATCGGGACATGGACCAAGAGACCCAGTACTTC,CASSYRDMDQETQYF
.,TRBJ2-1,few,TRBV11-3,TGTGCCAGCAGCTCCCCCCGATACAATGAGCAGTTCTTC,CASSSPRYNEQFF
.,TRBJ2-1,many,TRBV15,TGTGCCACCAGCACCACTAGTCTCACTGAGCAGTTCTTC,CATSTTSLTEQFF
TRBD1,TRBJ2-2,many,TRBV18,TGTGCCAGCTCACCACCCAGGACAGGGGGCACCGGGGAGCTGTTTTTT,CASSPPRTGGTGELFF
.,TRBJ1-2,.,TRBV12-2,TGTGCAAGTCGCCTAATGACAGGGTATTACTATGGCTACACCTTC,CASRLMTGYYYGYTF
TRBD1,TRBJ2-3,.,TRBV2,TGTGCCAGCACCGAAGGACAGGACCTAGTTGGGGATACGCAGTATTTT,CASTEGQDLVGDTQYF
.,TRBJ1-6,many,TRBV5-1,TGCGCCAGCGGTGACAGAAGCTCCTATAATTCACCCCTCCACTTT,CASGDRSSYNSPLHF
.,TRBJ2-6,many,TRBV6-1,TGTGCCAGCAGTGCGCTAGGGCGCTCTGGGGCCAACGTCCTGACTTTC,CASSALGRSGANVLTF
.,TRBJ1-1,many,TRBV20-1,TGCAGTGCTAGAGATTTAGGGAACACTGAAGCTTTCTTT,CSARDLGNTEAFF
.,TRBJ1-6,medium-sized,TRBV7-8,TGTGCCAGCAGCAACACCGCCCACAGCGGGGCGGGTTCACCCCTCCACTTT,CASSNTAHSGAGSPLHF
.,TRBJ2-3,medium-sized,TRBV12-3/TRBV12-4,TGTGCCAGCAGTTTTGGGGGCACAGATACGCAGTATTTT,CASSFGGTDTQYF
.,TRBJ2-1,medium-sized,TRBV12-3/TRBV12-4,TGTGCCAGCAGTTTAAACTGGGCTCCGTTCTTC,CASSLNWAPFF
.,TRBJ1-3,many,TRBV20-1,TGCAGTGCTCCTATTGGAAACACCATATATTTT,CSAPIGNTIYF
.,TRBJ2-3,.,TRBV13,TGTGCCAGCAGCATCACAGATACGCAGTATTTT,CASSITDTQYF
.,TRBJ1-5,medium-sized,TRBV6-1,TGTGCCAGCAGTGAATTTCAGCCCCAGCATTTT,CASSEFQPQHF
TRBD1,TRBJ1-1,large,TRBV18,TGTGCCAGCTCACCAGACAGGGGTCTCATGAACACTGAAGCTTTCTTT,CASSPDRGLMNTEAFF
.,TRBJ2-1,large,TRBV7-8,TGTGCCAGCAGCTTAAATTTTGGAGGGAGAGGGTCCTACAATGAGCAGTTCTTC,CASSLNFGGRGSYNEQFF
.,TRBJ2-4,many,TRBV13,TGTGCCAGCAGCTTAAGCAGGGAAGGAGCCAAAAACATTCAGTACTTC,CASSLSREGAKNIQYF
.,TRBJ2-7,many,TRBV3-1,TGTGCCAGCAGCCAAGGGCGGGGTAGGAACGAGCAGTACTTC,CASSQGRGRNEQYF
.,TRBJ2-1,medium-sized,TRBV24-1,TGTGCCACCAGTGATGTTGGGGGGGAGCAGTTCTTC,CATSDVGGEQFF
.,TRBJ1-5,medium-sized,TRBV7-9,TGTGCCAGCAGCTTAGAAGGGTTCAATCAGCCCCAGCATTTT,CASSLEGFNQPQHF
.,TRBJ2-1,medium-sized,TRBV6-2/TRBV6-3,TGTGCCAGCAGTTTTAGCTCCTACAATGAGCAGTTCTTC,CASSFSSYNEQFF
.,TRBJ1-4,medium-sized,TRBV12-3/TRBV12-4,TGTGCCAGCACCTTTGAGGCCCACGGGGGGTTGGGCGAAAAACTGTTTTTT,CASTFEAHGGLGEKLFF
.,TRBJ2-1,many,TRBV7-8,TGTGCCAGCCAACTGTCCAGCGGTGTGAATGAGCAGTTCTTC,CASQLSSGVNEQFF
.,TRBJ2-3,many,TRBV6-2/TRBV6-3,TGTGCCAGCTGCAGGGACGGACGCACAGATACGCAGTATTTT,CASCRDGRTDTQYF
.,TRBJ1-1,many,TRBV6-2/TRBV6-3,TGTGCCAGCAGTTACTTACCGGTGAACACTGAAGCTTTCTTT,CASSYLPVNTEAFF
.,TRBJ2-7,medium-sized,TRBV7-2,TGTGCCAGCAGCTTAGAGGCAGAATACGAGCAGTACTTC,CASSLEAEYEQYF
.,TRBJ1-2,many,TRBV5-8,TGTGCCAGCAGCTATGGGTCGGGATTAGGCTATGGCTACACCTTC,CASSYGSGLGYGYTF
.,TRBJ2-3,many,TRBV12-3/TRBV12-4,TGTGCCAGCAGTTTCGGATCGGGAGAGGATACGCAGTATTTT,CASSFGSGEDTQYF
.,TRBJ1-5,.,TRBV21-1,TGTGCCAGCAGCAAGATCTGGACAGGGGGCGCAAAGGTCAACCAGCCCCAGCATTTT,CASSKIWTGGAKVNQPQHF
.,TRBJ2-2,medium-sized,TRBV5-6,TGTGCCAGCAGCTTGTCGGGGGCCGGGGAGCTGTTTTTT,CASSLSGAGELFF
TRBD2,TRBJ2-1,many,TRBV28,TGTGCCAGCAGTTCCCCCGGGACTAGCGGGAAGTATGAGCAGTTCTTC,CASSSPGTSGKYEQFF
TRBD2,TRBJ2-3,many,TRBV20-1,TGCAGTGCTAGTTCACTAGCGGGCGCCACAGATACGCAGTATTTT,CSASSLAGATDTQYF
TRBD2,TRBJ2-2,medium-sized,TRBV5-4,TGTGCCAGCAGCTTGACTAGCGGGGGATTATCGAACACCGGGGAGCTGTTTTTT,CASSLTSGGLSNTGELFF
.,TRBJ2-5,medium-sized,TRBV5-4,TGTGCCAGCAGCATGAGTGAGCAAGAGACCCAGTACTTC,CASSMSEQETQYF
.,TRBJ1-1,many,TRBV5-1,TGCGCCAGCACATCCAGGGGAGACACTGAAGCTTTCTTT,CASTSRGDTEAFF
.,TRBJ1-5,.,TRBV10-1,TGCGCCATTAGTGAGTCGGGCATGGTAAATCAGCCCCAGCATTTT,CAISESGMVNQPQHF
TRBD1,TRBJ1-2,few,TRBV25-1,TGTGCCAGCAGTTCCCCAGGGGGCTTCTATGGCTACACCTTC,CASSSPGGFYGYTF
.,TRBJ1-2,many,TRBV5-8,TGTGTCAGCAGCTATGGGTCGGGATTAGGCTATGGCTACACCTTC,CVSSYGSGLGYGYTF
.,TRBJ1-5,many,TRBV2,TGTGCCAGCTTGGAGACAGCCGGCCGCTGGCCCCAGCATTTT,CASLETAGRWPQHF
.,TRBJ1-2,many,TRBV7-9,TGTGCCAGCAGCCCGAGATTAGGGCAGGGACTAGGCTATGGCTACACCTTC,CASSPRLGQGLGYGYTF
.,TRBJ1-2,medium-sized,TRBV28,TGTGCCAGCAAAGCCCCCAGGGGAGATGTGGGCTACACCTTC,CASKAPRGDVGYTF
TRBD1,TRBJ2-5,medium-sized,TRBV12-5,TGTGCTAGTGGTTTGGGGACAGGGTCGAACCAAGAGACCCAGTACTTC,CASGLGTGSNQETQYF